This TCR beta chain was recorded in a study of blood T cells in healthy people across ages. Germline lookup yields CDR1 SSHAT and CDR2 FNYEAQ (reference sequence). The CDR3 sequence is 18 residues long. Whole-study results and caveats: In older individuals, TCR beta diversity per million T cells was lower, falling roughly linearly with age. Long-lived and aged donors differed, with more naive CD4+ cells and higher diversity in the long-lived. For the donors, CMV status was unknown and possibly confounded expanded clonotype changes.

The second PCR ran about 6 to 12 cycles with a sample-barcoded 5' primer and J-beta primers. The template-switch adaptor, which had 12 random nucleotides, put a tag on each cDNA molecule. TCRdb reprocessed the 5' RACE reads via MiXCR and lists one record per CDR3 protein. This sample yields about 670,000 distinct CDR3 sequences, of which 52% are seen a single time; 13% belongs to the top ten. This clonotype turned up a few times. Its antigen is still unknown. The junction and the germline gene differ at one end; a read error may be behind it. The chain uses TRBV7-7 and TRBJ2-6; tentatively, D is TRBD1 (5 bases). The clonotype comes from a woman aged 80 or older in good health. The sample was blood. As DNA, the CDR3 is TGTGCTAGCAGCTTAGGGATGGGGCTGGGTCGTGGGGCCAACGTCCTGACTTTC. Translated, it gives CASSLGMGLGRGANVLTF.